These T cell receptor beta chains were read from a single sample in a study of identical twins. TCRdb itself ran the 5' RACE reads through MiXCR, one entry per CDR3 protein. Of 600,000 to 800,000 distinct CDR3 sequences listed, approximately 22% are singletons. The same sample was also used in a study of T cells expressing NK-cell markers.

Material: PBMCs. The origin of the receptors is a young woman in good health. The CDR3 runs from the conserved cysteine through the conserved F or W. The D gene is left open where the match is weak. Clone size is shown for a subset of rows, as once, few, many or a class of expanded clone.

D,V,size,J,DNA,CDR3
NA,TRBV5-8,NA,TRBJ1-6,TGTGCCAGCAGCTTGGGGACCGGGCGCCTGGGTTCACCCCTCCACTTT,CASSLGTGRLGSPLHF
NA,TRBV12-3/TRBV12-4,many,TRBJ2-1,TGTGCCAGCGCCCGGGGGAATGAGCAGTTCTTC,CASARGNEQFF
TRBD1,TRBV10-3,few,TRBJ1-2,TGTGCCATCAGTGAGGGGGACAGGGGCGGCTATGGCTACACCTTC,CAISEGDRGGYGYTF
NA,TRBV7-9,NA,TRBJ2-1,TGTGCCAGCAGCCTAGGGCCCAGCGGGTGGAATGAGCAGTTCTTC,CASSLGPSGWNEQFF
TRBD2,TRBV18,few,TRBJ2-1,TGTGCCAGCTCACCATATAGGGAGGGTGAGCAGTTCTTC,CASSPYREGEQFF
NA,TRBV11-2,few,TRBJ1-2,TGTGCCAGCAGCTTAGGCCTCCAGAAAGACGATGGCTACACCTTC,CASSLGLQKDDGYTF
NA,TRBV15,few,TRBJ2-1,TGTGCCACCAGCAGAAGGGACTTAAACAATGAGCAGTTCTTC,CATSRRDLNNEQFF
TRBD2,TRBV5-1,NA,TRBJ2-3,TGCGCCAGCAGCTTGCCCCGTCCCAGCGGGGGGGGGGATACGCAGTATTTT,CASSLPRPSGGGDTQYF
NA,TRBV11-3,NA,TRBJ2-7,TGTGCCAGCAGCTTCCCCGGGGCGACCCAGCACGAGCAGTACTTC,CASSFPGATQHEQYF
NA,TRBV5-6,medium-sized,TRBJ2-7,TGTGCCAGCAGCTTGATTGGCGGGGACGAGCAGTACTTC,CASSLIGGDEQYF
NA,TRBV21-1,NA,TRBJ2-5,TGTGCCAGCAGCAAACGCGGGACAGGGGAAGAGACCCAGTACTTC,CASSKRGTGEETQYF
TRBD2,TRBV20-1,NA,TRBJ2-3,TGCAGTGCTAGCTACAGCGGGGGGTTGGATACGCAGTATTTT,CSASYSGGLDTQYF
TRBD1,TRBV6-5,NA,TRBJ2-7,TGTGCCAGCAGGTACCCGGGACAGGGGCTCGGAGAGCAGTACTTC,CASRYPGQGLGEQYF
NA,TRBV20-1,NA,TRBJ1-1,TGCAGTGGGGGGCGGAACACTGAACCTTTCTTT,CSGGRNTEPFF
NA,TRBV7-8,NA,TRBJ2-1,TGTGCCAGCAGCTTAATGGTAGCGGTCTCCTACAATGAGCAGTTCTTC,CASSLMVAVSYNEQFF
NA,TRBV7-2,NA,TRBJ1-2,TGTGCCAGCAGCCCCGGGGGGACGCGCTACACCTTC,CASSPGGTRYTF
TRBD2,TRBV7-9,NA,TRBJ2-5,TGTGCCAGCAGCCCGGGGACTAGCACGCAAGAGACCCAGTACTTC,CASSPGTSTQETQYF
NA,TRBV20-1,few,TRBJ2-5,TGCAGTGCTAGAGATCGCCAGCGAGGAGAGACCCAGTACTTC,CSARDRQRGETQYF
TRBD2,TRBV12-3/TRBV12-4,many,TRBJ2-3,TGTGCCAGCAGTCGAACTAGCGGGAGGGCCTTCGCAGATACGCAGTATTTT,CASSRTSGRAFADTQYF
TRBD1,TRBV3-1,few,TRBJ2-6,TGTGCCAGCAGCCACATTGCAGGGGGCTCCAACTCTGGGGCCAACGTCCTGACTTTC,CASSHIAGGSNSGANVLTF
NA,TRBV10-3,NA,TRBJ2-5,TGTGCCATCAGTCACCCCGGGGGCGGGGGAGAGACCCAGTACTTC,CAISHPGGGGETQYF
TRBD2,TRBV11-2,few,TRBJ2-1,TGTGCCAGCAGCTGGGTAGGGGAGGGGCAGTTCTTC,CASSWVGEGQFF
NA,TRBV9,many,TRBJ2-3,TGTGCCAGCAGCCCGAGGACTAACCGAGGGGATACGCAGTATTTT,CASSPRTNRGDTQYF
TRBD2,TRBV12-3/TRBV12-4,NA,TRBJ2-2,TGTGCCAGCAGCTGGAGGGTAGCGGGAGAGACCGGGGAGCTGTTTTTT,CASSWRVAGETGELFF
NA,TRBV7-6,NA,TRBJ2-4,TGTGCCAGCAGCGAAAGGCCCCAGGGCTGGGCCAAAAACATTCAGTACTTC,CASSERPQGWAKNIQYF
NA,TRBV6-5,many,TRBJ2-7,TGTGCCAGCAGTTTTCCAGGGAGCTACGAGCAGTACTTC,CASSFPGSYEQYF
NA,TRBV20-1,many,TRBJ2-3,TGCAGTGCCCACACAGATACGCAGTATTTT,CSAHTDTQYF
NA,TRBV14,NA,TRBJ1-1,TGTGCCAGCAGCCAAAGTCGAGGGAGGACTGAAGCTTTCTTT,CASSQSRGRTEAFF
NA,TRBV7-2,many,TRBJ1-2,TGTGCCAGCAGCCAAGGTGGGGCAGGAAACTATGGCTACACCTTC,CASSQGGAGNYGYTF
NA,TRBV24-1,NA,TRBJ2-1,TGTGCCACCCAATCCGGGCCTTACAATGAGCAGTTCTTC,CATQSGPYNEQFF
TRBD2,TRBV6-6,NA,TRBJ2-3,TGTGCCAGCAGTTACAGGGCGGGAGAGTGGTATTTT,CASSYRAGEWYF
NA,TRBV15,NA,TRBJ1-2,TGTGCCACCAGCAGAGAGACGGGTGGCTACACCTTC,CATSRETGGYTF
NA,TRBV2,NA,TRBJ1-3,TGTGCCTCCCGCAAGAGACTGGATGGAAACACCATATATTTT,CASRKRLDGNTIYF
NA,TRBV20-1,NA,TRBJ2-1,TGCAGTGCTAGTCCTATTAGCACGGATGAGCAGTTCTTC,CSASPISTDEQFF
NA,TRBV6-5,few,TRBJ2-1,TGTGCCAGCAGCTACTCGGGGGACAATGAGCAGTTCTTC,CASSYSGDNEQFF
NA,TRBV12-3/TRBV12-4,few,TRBJ1-1,TGTGCCAGCAGTTTGCACACGATGGAAGCTTTCTTT,CASSLHTMEAFF
TRBD2,TRBV6-5,many,TRBJ2-3,TGTGCCAGCAGTTTCACACTAGCGGCCGGCACAGATACGCAGTATTTT,CASSFTLAAGTDTQYF
TRBD1,TRBV10-3,NA,TRBJ2-5,TGTGCCATCAGAATGGACAGGGAAGAGACCCAGTACTTC,CAIRMDREETQYF
NA,TRBV29-1,NA,TRBJ2-1,TGCAGCGTGGAACCCGCGCCGGGGAGAAGGAATGAGCAGTTCTTC,CSVEPAPGRRNEQFF
TRBD1,TRBV20-1,few,TRBJ1-2,TGCAGTGTTCCGGGACAGGGTAATGGCTACACCTTC,CSVPGQGNGYTF
NA,TRBV7-9,NA,TRBJ2-3,TGTGCCAGCAGCTTATGGGACCTCACAGATACGCAGTATTTT,CASSLWDLTDTQYF
NA,TRBV11-2,NA,TRBJ1-2,TGTGCCAGCAGCTTATTAGGTGGGACTGGCTACACCTTC,CASSLLGGTGYTF
NA,TRBV7-9,many,TRBJ1-4,TGTGCCAGCAGCTTGCGGCTGGTGGAGTGGGATGAAAAACTGTTTTTT,CASSLRLVEWDEKLFF
NA,TRBV24-1,once,TRBJ2-3,TGTGCCACCGAGGGGCCCGGGGCAGATACGCAGTATTTT,CATEGPGADTQYF
NA,TRBV7-8,NA,TRBJ2-5,TGTGCCAGCAGTGTTGATGAATCCGAGCGTGGGACCCAGTACTTC,CASSVDESERGTQYF